The 12 T cell receptor beta chains listed next were all sequenced from one sample in a study of CD8+ T cells in alopecia areata. The treatment was: oral pan-JAK inhibitor, 5-10 mg twice daily. RNA, once extracted, was reverse transcribed into cDNA for use as the sequencing template. Assay: immunoSEQ multiplex PCR; the TCRdb copy retains only in-frame clones and omits some. The profile shows 150,000 to 200,000 clones, less than 70% of them singletons. The source was CD4+ T cells sorted from blood, collected at week 24, from a patient treated with tofacitinib. All receptors come from a human donor with alopecia areata.

V and J are TRBV7-2 and TRBJ2-7, with TRBD1 as a possible D gene (6 bases). Per germline, CDR1 SGHTA and CDR2 FQGNSA. V was clipped by 1 base and J by 4 bases, with 20 bases between them. CDR3 length: 17 residues. The CDR3 region has the DNA TGTGCCAGCAGCTTAGATCATTTGACAGGTGTAAGATACGAGCAGTACTTC. Its translation: CASSLDHLTGVRYEQYF.

V and J are TRBV7-9 and TRBJ1-6; unclear D gene. Germline V gives CDR1 SEHNR, CDR2 FQNEAQ (reference sequence). This CDR3 contains 12 residues. The V gene lost 5 bases and the J gene lost 6 bases, with 5 bases spanning the gap. CDR3 sequence (DNA): TGTGCCAGCAGCGAGCTTAATTCACCCCTCCACTTT. This encodes CASSELNSPLHF. The full variable domain, with the rest looked up from reference TRBV7-9 and TRBJ1-6, is DTGVSQNPRHKITKRGQNVTFRCDPISEHNRLYWYRQTLGQGPEFLTYFQNEAQLEKSRLLSDRFSAERPKGSFSTLEIQRTEQGDSAMYLCASSELNSPLHFGNGTRLTVT.

This clone was seen a few times. Distinct nucleotide sequences in the sample also encode this CDR3. The rearrangement joins TRBV5-1 to TRBJ1-5; 7 bases match TRBD1. The junction had 1 base not matched to a gene; V was cut back by 0 bases and J by 1 base. The CDR3 extends over 15 amino acids. Germline CDR1 reads SGHRS; CDR2 reads YFSETQ. CDR3 amino acids: CASSLDRGSNQPQHF. As DNA, the CDR3 is TGCGCCAGCAGCTTGGACAGGGGAAGCAATCAGCCCCAGCATTTT.

This chain connects TRBV30 to TRBJ2-5; perhaps TRBD2 as D (5 bases). Germline CDR1 and CDR2: GTSNPN and SVGIG (reference sequence). The V end lost 2 bases, the J end lost 6 bases, and 13 bases lay between the germline ends. This CDR3 is built from 13 residues. This chain's CDR3 is CAWSLGGRQTQYF. For the CDR3, the DNA is TGTGCCTGGAGTTTAGGAGGCCGGCAGACCCAGTACTTC.

This chain uses TRBV15 with TRBJ1-2; 7 bases match TRBD1. Germline V gene sequence: CDR1 LNHNV, CDR2 YYDKDF (reference sequence). The CDR3 length is 14 residues. The junction had 5 bases not matched to a gene; V was cut back by 0 bases and J by 7 bases. CDR3 nucleotides: TGTGCCACCAGCAGAGATCGCAGGGGGGGTGGCTACACCTTC. As protein: CATSRDRRGGGYTF.

This clone was counted only a few times. V and J are TRBV29-1 and TRBJ2-2; D unresolved. The V and J ends lost 7 bases and 2 bases respectively, with 14 bases between them. The germline V gene encodes CDR1 SQVTM and CDR2 ANQGSEA. The CDR3 is made up of 14 amino acids. CDR3 sequence: CSARDPFNTGELFF. CDR3 nucleotides: TGCAGCGCCCGAGACCCATTTAACACCGGGGAGCTGTTTTTT.

As to this clone: The sample carries other DNA sequences with the same CDR3. The V gene is TRBV30, the J gene TRBJ1-6; D is undetermined. The CDR3 runs 11 residues. CDR1 is GTSNPN and CDR2 is SVGIG in the germline V gene (reference sequence). Trimming removed 2 bases from V and 6 bases from J, with 2 bases in between. In DNA form, the CDR3 reads TGTGCCTGGAGTAGTAATTCACCCCTCCACTTT. Translating gives CAWSSNSPLHF.

CDR3 DNA: TGTGCCAGCTCCAAACCAGGGGGGGTTTCACCCCTCCACTTT. Translation: CASSKPGGVSPLHF. The rearrangement links TRBV25-1 to TRBJ1-6, with TRBD1 matching over 7 bases. CDR3 length equals 14 residues. Looked up from germline, CDR1 is MGHDK and CDR2 is SYGVNS. With V trimmed by 8 bases and J by 9 bases, 10 bases remained unmatched.

A remark on this clone: Because the CDR3's place on the DNA is in doubt, the DNA is left out and the CDR3 is given as listed by TCRdb. This CDR3 is CSFSEGWGPGSYGHTF. V gene TRBV29-1 combines with J gene TRBJ1-2; the table's D call TRBD1 went unverified against the DNA. CDR1 and CDR2 (germline): SQVTM, ANQGSEA. Termini included, the CDR3 measures 16 amino acids.

In this sample, this clone turned up a few times. The sample carries other DNA sequences with the same CDR3. V gene TRBV20-1 combines with J gene TRBJ2-5; D might be TRBD1 or TRBD2, each matching 6 bases. V gave up 3 bases and J gave up 5 bases, with 7 bases separating them. Germline CDR1 and CDR2: DFQATT and SNEGSKA (reference sequence). CDR3 length: 11 amino acids. The CDR3 sequence is CSASGGETQYF. CDR3 nucleotide sequence: TGCAGTGCTAGCGGGGGCGAGACCCAGTACTTC.

The chain joins TRBV29-1 to TRBJ1-3; perhaps TRBD1 as D (6 bases). This CDR3 has 11 amino acids. V was clipped by 7 bases and J by 4 bases, with 8 bases between them. Germline V gene data show CDR1 as SQVTM and CDR2 as ANQGSEA. CDR3 sequence: CSGGQGNTIYF. The CDR3 DNA follows: TGCAGCGGCGGACAGGGAAACACCATATATTTT. Full variable domain (outside the CDR3, taken from reference TRBV29-1 and TRBJ1-3): SAVISQKPSRDICQRGTSLTIQCQVDSQVTMMFWYRQQPGQSLTLIATANQGSEATYESGFVIDKFPISRPNLTFSTLTVSNMSPEDSSIYLCSGGQGNTIYFGEGSWLTVV.

The genes are TRBV2 and TRBJ2-5; possibly TRBD1 or TRBD2 for D (5 bases each). Germline CDR1 is SNHLY and CDR2 is FYNNEI. The CDR3 runs 14 residues. The V gene lost 8 bases and the J gene lost 3 bases, with 16 bases spanning the gap. CDR3 bases: TGTGCCAGCCGTTCATGGGACCTGGAAGAGACCCAGTACTTC. This gives the protein CASRSWDLEETQYF.